This T cell receptor beta chain came from a study of Graves' ophthalmopathy and Graves' hyperthyroidism. At the level of the study: Researchers obtained peripheral blood at initial diagnosis, before any treatment had begun.

Germline V gene lookup returns CDR1 KGHDR and CDR2 SFDVKD. The CDR3 loop spans 14 amino acids. This clonotype was seen a handful of times. The junction departs from germline at one end; a sequencing error may be responsible. Transcripts of RNA were the source for amplifying TCR beta CDR3 regions. Amplification began with first-round RT-PCR using HTBI primers, then second-round multiplex PCR was performed. TCRdb re-derived calls from the multiplex PCR reads in MiXCR, one entry per CDR3 protein. The sample holds roughly 380,000 distinct CDR3 sequences, approximately 15% seen once. This chain joins TRBV24-1 and TRBJ1-2; D may be TRBD1 (6 bases). This clonotype originated in a woman younger than 30 with stable Graves' hyperthyroidism. Input material: peripheral blood. CDR3 DNA sequence: TGTGCCTCCAGTGATTCGGCAGGGGACTATGGCTACACCTTC. As protein: CASSDSAGDYGYTF.